The 4 T cell receptor beta chains below come from one sample, sequenced in a study of T cells in women clearing cervical HPV infection listed by TCRdb under 2018. The library was generated by the immunoSEQ multiplex PCR assay. TCRdb provides this immuneACCESS table in a form limited to in-frame rearrangements. Some clones are lacking; in checked studies, under half of them reflect an unresolved V gene, and why the rest are absent is not known. The sample table holds tens of thousands of clones. 3% to 3.5% of the sample goes to the ten largest clones. Sequenced sample: blood buffy coat. These receptor sequences come from a woman aged 18-70 years with a cervical HPV16 infection that either progressed to CIN3+ or cleared (not recorded which).

A note on this clone: The CDR3 end is not reached by the read, which stops 3 residues before it; the germline J gene fills it in. This chain connects TRBV5-1 to TRBJ2-7; TRBD2 is a possible D gene (6 bases). The CDR3 consists of 14 residues. Germline CDR1 is SGHRS and CDR2 is YFSETQ. V lost 4 bases and J lost 1, with 12 bases in between. The chain's CDR3 is CASSPSGVSYEQYF. Partial CDR3 DNA: TGCGCCAGCAGCCCGTCGGGGGTTTCCTACGAG. Combining the CDR3 with reference TRBV5-1 and TRBJ2-7 gives the whole variable domain KAGVTQTPRYLIKTRGQQVTLSCSPISGHRSVSWYQQTPGQGLQFLFEYFSETQRNKGNFPGRFSGRQFSNSRSEMNVSTLELGDSALYLCASSPSGVSYEQYFGPGTRLTVT.

Points on this clone: The read comes to an end 3 residues before the CDR3 does, leaving the germline J gene to fill in the end. The rearrangement links TRBV7-2 to TRBJ2-2; D gene ambiguous. The CDR3 totals 15 residues. Trimming removed 1 base from V and 1 base from J, with 7 bases in between. Germline assignment: CDR1 SGHTA and CDR2 FQGNSA. Incomplete CDR3 DNA: TGTGCCAGCAGCTTAGGGGCGTGGAACACCGGGGAG. Protein sequence: CASSLGAWNTGE. The full-length CDR3 reads as CASSLGAWNTGELFF.

Worth noting for this clone: The read terminates 3 residues before the CDR3 end, so the remaining end is supplied by the germline J gene. The chain uses TRBV5-5 and TRBJ2-3, with D maybe TRBD1 (6 bases). CDR1 SGHKS and CDR2 YYEKEE come from the germline V gene (reference sequence). The CDR3 is 15 amino acids. This CDR3 is CASSLAAGGWETQYF. The sequenced part of the CDR3 DNA is TGTGCCAGCAGCTTGGCTGCTGGGGGCTGGGAGACG.

Concerning this clone: The read comes to an end 3 residues before the CDR3 does, leaving the germline J gene to fill in the end. This chain links TRBV6-2 or TRBV6-3 with TRBJ1-2; D is unresolved. This CDR3 has 14 amino acids. Germline lookup yields CDR1 MNHEY and CDR2 SVGEGT. Trimming took off 2 bases at V and 2 bases at J, with 9 bases between the two ends. The DNA read from the CDR3 is TGTGCCAGCAGTTACGAGGGTAGAAACTATGGC. It yields the protein CASSYEGRNYG. The whole CDR3 is CASSYEGRNYGYTF.